This T cell receptor beta chain was recorded in a study of cytomegalovirus exposure and HLA in healthy donors. General study findings and limits: The authors considered a cluster of highly shared sequence variants likely to be a sequencing artifact. Sequences of the TCR beta chain were said to predict the HLA-A and HLA-B alleles of most subjects accurately.

Remarks on this clone: Its antigen is not known.

Germline values: CDR1 LGHNA, CDR2 YSLEER. The CDR3 length is 14 residues. V was clipped by 2 bases and J by 6 bases, with 11 bases between them. The primer mix had 60 Vbeta and 13 Jbeta primers. TCRdb keeps only in-frame clones here, not all; method: immunoSEQ multiplex PCR. Its table lists around 53,000 clones. V and J are TRBV4-3 and TRBJ2-4; perhaps TRBD2 as D (6 bases). The sequence was obtained from a male donor in good health and CMV-seropositive. Sequencing was performed on PBMCs. This chain's CDR3 is CASSQTSSGNIQYF. The CDR3, as DNA: TGCGCCAGCAGCCAAACTAGCTCAGGAAACATTCAGTACTTC.